These T cell receptor beta chains were read from a single sample in a study of blood T cell repertoires in COVID-19. The method was immunoSEQ multiplex PCR; TCRdb's version includes in-frame clones alone and lacks a portion of them. Of roughly 160,000 clones in the sample, roughly 86% are singletons; the top ten hold roughly 3.9%. The specimen sequenced was peripheral blood. These receptors were obtained from a woman aged 55 to 70 who had recovered from COVID-19. The CDR3 runs from the conserved cysteine through the conserved F or W. The D gene is left open where the match is weak. Expanded clones get a size class; other rows say once, few or many, or leave the size out.

size,length,D,V,J,CDR3
.,13,.,TRBV29-1,TRBJ1-6,CSARGGYNSPLHF
.,16,.,TRBV3-1/TRBV3-2,TRBJ2-3,CASSPQGGGKADTQYF
few,15,TRBD1,TRBV5-1,TRBJ1-1,CASSLQGLRGTEAFF
.,15,TRBD2,TRBV9,TRBJ2-5,CASSVSGTREETQYF
.,15,TRBD1,TRBV5-6,TRBJ1-5,CASSWRQGYNQPQHF
few,16,.,TRBV28,TRBJ2-7,CASSLSSAAGDGYAYF
few,13,TRBD1,TRBV6-6,TRBJ1-2,CASRTGPRAGYTF
.,19,TRBD2,TRBV5-1,TRBJ2-7,CASSLESPSGGLSGYEQYF
.,17,TRBD2,TRBV5-5,TRBJ2-1,CASSLGGRTSSYNEQFF
once,14,.,TRBV11-2,TRBJ2-3,CATQVGGGGDTQYF
.,14,TRBD1,TRBV19,TRBJ2-1,CASSRGQGAREQFF
.,16,TRBD1,TRBV19,TRBJ1-1,CASSIGEGAGGTEAFF
once,16,.,TRBV5-1,TRBJ2-3,CASSLDPGVDIDTQYF
.,14,.,TRBV7-8,TRBJ1-5,CASSRGGGGQPQHF
.,17,TRBD1,TRBV7-6,TRBJ1-5,CASSLGPPGTVGYPQHF
.,13,.,TRBV5-1,TRBJ2-4,CASSLGMGSIQYF
once,14,TRBD1,TRBV9,TRBJ2-5,CASSAGDSQETQYF
.,16,.,TRBV3-1/TRBV3-2,TRBJ2-1,CASSQVLSDNYNEQFF
medium-sized,15,.,TRBV9,TRBJ1-5,CASSVVGTPNQPQHF
.,13,TRBD1,TRBV2,TRBJ1-1,CASTTGGITEAFF
.,14,.,TRBV28,TRBJ1-4,CASSLGGGSEKLFF
.,16,TRBD2,TRBV6-5,TRBJ2-1,CASSYSASGGAYEQFF
.,11,.,TRBV21-1,TRBJ1-2,CAKQGLGGYTF
once,16,TRBD1,TRBV5-1,TRBJ1-4,CASTTGTGFTNEKLFF
once,12,.,TRBV6-5,TRBJ1-2,CASQGYNYGYTF
.,16,TRBD1,TRBV7-9,TRBJ1-5,CASSTGTGALNQPQHF
.,17,TRBD2,TRBV7-6,TRBJ2-1,CASSLSVAGGLSDEQFF
.,13,.,TRBV28,TRBJ1-2,CAPRGGVGLSYTF
few,13,.,TRBV12-3/TRBV12-4,TRBJ1-2,CASTPEGTYGYTF
.,15,.,TRBV11-2,TRBJ2-3,CASSLELVGTDTQYF
.,15,TRBD1,TRBV28,TRBJ1-5,CASSSGTGGYQPQHF
.,14,.,TRBV28,TRBJ1-2,CASSPGGGKYGYTF
.,16,.,TRBV19,TRBJ1-6,CASKVTEQAANSPLHF
.,15,TRBD1,TRBV5-1,TRBJ2-2,CASSSQTGDTGELFF
.,17,TRBD2,TRBV7-2,TRBJ2-2,CASSSHSGGAVTGELFF
.,19,TRBD2,TRBV11-2,TRBJ2-3,CASSYSWTSGGTSTDTQYF
.,15,TRBD1,TRBV5-1,TRBJ1-4,CASSKPGQENEKLFF
.,16,TRBD1,TRBV5-4,TRBJ2-2,CASSLGAGQGTGELFF
.,17,TRBD1,TRBV7-2,TRBJ2-6,CASSVGTASSGANVLTF
.,15,TRBD1,TRBV9,TRBJ1-4,CASSVGVQGDEKLFF
.,14,TRBD1,TRBV6-5,TRBJ1-1,CASTLGQGGTEAFF
.,16,TRBD2,TRBV5-1,TRBJ2-3,CASSLGRGVNTDTQYF
.,15,.,TRBV3-1/TRBV3-2,TRBJ1-5,CASSQDRSGPRPQHF
.,15,TRBD2,TRBV6-2/TRBV6-3,TRBJ2-2,CASSPSGFDTGELFF
.,15,.,TRBV4-1,TRBJ2-7,CASSQAPGSARGQYF
.,11,TRBD2,TRBV2,TRBJ2-1,CASSSGGEQFF
.,14,.,TRBV9,TRBJ1-1,CASSALTENTEAFF
.,12,.,TRBV19,TRBJ2-3,CASSNWQDTQYF
few,17,TRBD1,TRBV19,TRBJ1-1,CASSPRTGQGRDTEAFF
.,13,TRBD1,TRBV5-4,TRBJ2-1,CASSSSDRDEQFF
.,14,.,TRBV3-1/TRBV3-2,TRBJ1-6,CASSQREGNSPLHF
once,15,.,TRBV4-1,TRBJ2-3,CASSQVSEGSDTQYF
.,13,TRBD2,TRBV28,TRBJ2-7,CASRVPTSGRKYF
.,13,TRBD1,TRBV3-1/TRBV3-2,TRBJ1-1,CASSQRQGGEAFF
.,17,TRBD1,TRBV19,TRBJ2-6,CASSIDRGRAGANVLTF
.,16,TRBD1,TRBV28,TRBJ1-2,CASRPGQGAINYGYTF
.,12,TRBD1,TRBV19,TRBJ1-2,CASTDRGGGYTF
.,15,TRBD2,TRBV5-1,TRBJ2-7,CASSFSSGGTYEQYF
.,13,.,TRBV29-1,TRBJ1-2,CSVGQLLNYGYTF